The subject of this entry is one T cell receptor beta chain. This sample was taken from a study of blood T cell repertoires in COVID-19. At the level of the study: Sample material is recorded as cDNA or gDNA derived from T cells, B-cell-depleted T cells, or PBMCs.

The germline V gene encodes CDR1 LNHDA and CDR2 SQIVND (reference sequence). V lost 8 bases and J lost 2, with 19 bases in between. The CDR3 spans 15 residues. The method was immunoSEQ multiplex PCR; TCRdb's version includes in-frame clones alone and lacks a portion of them. The table shows approximately 180,000 clones, with 80% to 90% occurring only once. The sequenced material came from peripheral blood. The J gene is TRBJ2-7, the V gene TRBV19; perhaps TRBD1 as D (6 bases). The source is a man aged 55 to 70 with acute or convalescent COVID-19. The CDR3 loop reads CASPPGHKPTYEQYF. The CDR3 DNA follows: TGTGCCAGTCCGCCGGGACACAAGCCGACCTACGAGCAGTACTTC.